This T cell receptor (beta chain) was obtained from a study of shared clonotypes between healthy human individuals (dated by TCRdb to the early 2020s). In the study overall: The cohort included a few men and two women between 18 and 49 years of age. For each donor, CD4 naive and CD4 memory were each given three plates, CD8 naive was given two plates, and CD8 memory was given one plate. The study deeply sequenced blood TCR repertoires of about 5 healthy adults to estimate repertoire size and the extent of clonotype sharing between individuals. To increase sequencing depth and limit assay-specific biases, TCR repertoire library preparation and sequencing were carried out by different laboratories using diverse techniques. Between about 0.8 and 8.9 billion PBMCs per donor were obtained by leukapheresis.

TCR CDR3 regions were amplified from genomic DNA by multiplex PCR using the deep immunoSEQ assay. Extracted genomic DNA from each cell subset was distributed evenly across all wells of several immunoSEQ 96-well plates, and each plate was treated as a replicate. For sorted subsets, each replicate PCR was loaded with roughly 190 ng genomic DNA, equivalent to approximately 27,000 T cell genomes. Purified libraries were quantified with a Qubit 3.0 fluorometer, sized on a Bioanalyzer 2100, and re-quantified with the KAPA Library Quantification kit. Each immunoSEQ 96-well plate was sequenced on its own single-read 150-cycle Illumina NextSeq 550 flow cell. The authors' pipeline ran thus. Because the immunoSEQ output held only junctional sequences and lacked quality scores, the filtering could not match the filtering applied to full-length reads. Sequences were annotated with PyIR, a Python wrapper for IgBLAST v1.9, and V/J genes and CDR3 were assigned using IMGT germline references. Reads with weak V/J assignments (E-value above 1e-6), missing CDR3, stop codons, out-of-frame junctions, or ambiguous translated residues were removed. V3J clonotypes were defined by identical inferred V gene, J gene, and CDR3 amino acid sequence. The percentage overlap between two repertoires was calculated by dividing the number of shared unique clonotypes by the size of the smaller repertoire. RTK rarefaction, the Chao1 estimator, and Recon v2.1 estimates of unobserved clonotypes were used to assess repertoire richness. For all TCRbeta clonotypes obtained by the gDNA method from four donors, generation probabilities were computed with OLGA. The immuneACCESS repertoire file appears here via TCRdb, limited to in-frame rearrangements. These files lack a portion of the clones; in checked studies, under half of the deficit traces to unresolved V genes, and the cause of the others is not known. V and J calls and clone size are given by that table; D and trimming were obtained from the DNA. Counted in this sample were 730,000 or so clones; roughly 78% of them appeared once. Under 2% of the sample lies in the top ten.

The CDR3 runs 13 amino acids, cysteine and phenylalanine included. Left in the record is the CDR3 DNA by itself, 39 bases read in frame from the first base. Via the germline V gene (reference sequence), CDR1 is LNHNV and CDR2 YYDKDF. At the junction V is shortened by 5 bases and J by 0 bases, with 8 bases in between. Worth noting for this clone: Its binding antigen is unknown. Base qualities are missing; no much larger clone stands one base away.

What the research found in general, with its limitations: Even with the large sequencing depth, rarefaction of the sorted-subset datasets indicated that sequencing was incomplete. Compared with non-shared clonotypes, clonotypes shared by all four sorted-subset donors had higher generation probabilities. Estimated clonotype richness was generally larger for naive than for memory subsets. Because the study included only a small number of donors, the genetic and exposure-history diversity represented was limited. Sampling was restricted to blood, and TCR repertoires in tissue are likely to differ from TCR repertoires in blood. Pairwise subsampling indicated that sequencing depth was expected to affect the degree of clonotype sharing among donors. When a few donors were compared, the shared fraction of clonotypes was 5% to 6.5% for naive CD4, roughly 3.3% for naive CD8, more than 2% for memory CD4, and 0.4% for memory CD8.

Healthy HIV-negative adults with no recently reported acute infections or vaccinations were included as donors. Every donor was a Caucasian adult living in Nashville, Tennessee, USA. CD4+ T cells were enriched through magnetic negative selection, after which naive cells were positively selected on CD45RA and the remaining negative fraction served as the memory subset. Blood was obtained by leukapheresis, after which PBMCs were separated by Ficoll-Histopaque density gradient centrifugation and cryopreserved in liquid nitrogen vapor phase. Analytical flow cytometry was used to check the purity and quantity of each magnetically sorted T cell population. From each sorted fraction, genomic DNA was isolated and quantified by UV absorbance on a Nanodrop 2000c.

The receptor was derived from a woman aged 25 to 39 in good health. The specimen was memory CD4+ T cells sorted from blood. The cell subset or site label for this specimen denotes: CD45RA-negative fraction. The chain uses TRBV15 and TRBJ2-7; D gene: possibly TRBD2, on 5 matching bases. The CDR3 sequence is CATSPAVSYEQYF. The DNA is as follows: TGTGCCACCAGCCCAGCGGTCTCCTACGAGCAGTACTTC.